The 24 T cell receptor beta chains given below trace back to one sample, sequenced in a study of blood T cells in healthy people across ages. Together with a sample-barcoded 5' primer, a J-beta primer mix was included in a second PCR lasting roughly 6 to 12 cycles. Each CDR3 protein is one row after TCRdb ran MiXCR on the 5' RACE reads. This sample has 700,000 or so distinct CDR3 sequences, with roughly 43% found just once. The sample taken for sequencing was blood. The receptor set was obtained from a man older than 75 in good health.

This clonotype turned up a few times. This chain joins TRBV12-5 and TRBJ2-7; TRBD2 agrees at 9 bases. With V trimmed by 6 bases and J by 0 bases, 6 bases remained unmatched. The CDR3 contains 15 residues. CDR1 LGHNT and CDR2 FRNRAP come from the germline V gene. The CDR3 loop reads CASGLSGGPSYEQYF. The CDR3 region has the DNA TGTGCTAGTGGATTGAGCGGGGGGCCCTCCTACGAGCAGTACTTC. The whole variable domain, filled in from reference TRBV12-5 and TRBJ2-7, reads DARVTQTPRHKVTEMGQEVTMRCQPILGHNTVFWYRQTMMQGLELLAYFRNRAPLDDSGMPKDRFSAEMPDATLATLKIQPSEPRDSAVYFCASGLSGGPSYEQYFGPGTRLTVT.

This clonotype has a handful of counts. CDR3 sequence reads: CASSGRGRSGANVLTF. CDR3 in DNA: TGTGCCAGCAGCGGGAGGGGGCGCTCTGGGGCCAACGTCCTGACTTTC. The chain has TRBV5-6 and TRBJ2-6; either TRBD1 or TRBD2 may supply D (7 bases each). This CDR3 is built from 16 residues. The V gene's germline CDR1 is SGHDT and CDR2 YYEEEE. V lost 4 bases to trimming and J lost 0 bases, with 11 bases between them. The full variable domain, its missing parts supplied by reference TRBV5-6 and TRBJ2-6, is DAGVTQSPTHLIKTRGQQVTLRCSPKSGHDTVSWYQQALGQGPQFIFQYYEEEERQRGNFPDRFSGHQFPNYSSELNVNALLLGDSALYLCASSGRGRSGANVLTFGAGSRLTVL.

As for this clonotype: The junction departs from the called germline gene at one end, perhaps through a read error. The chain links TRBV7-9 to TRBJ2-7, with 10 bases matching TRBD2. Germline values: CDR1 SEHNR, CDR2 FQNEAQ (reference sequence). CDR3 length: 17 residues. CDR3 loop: CASSLLAGGSIFYERYF. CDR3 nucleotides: TGTGCCAGCAGCTTATTAGCGGGAGGTTCGATATTCTACGAGCGGTACTTC.

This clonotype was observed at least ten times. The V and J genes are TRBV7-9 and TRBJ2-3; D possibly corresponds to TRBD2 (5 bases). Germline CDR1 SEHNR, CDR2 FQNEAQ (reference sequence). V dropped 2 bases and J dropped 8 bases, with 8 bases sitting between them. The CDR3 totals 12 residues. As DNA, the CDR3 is TGTGCCAGCAGCTTACCTCGGGGTACGCAGTATTTT. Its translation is CASSLPRGTQYF.

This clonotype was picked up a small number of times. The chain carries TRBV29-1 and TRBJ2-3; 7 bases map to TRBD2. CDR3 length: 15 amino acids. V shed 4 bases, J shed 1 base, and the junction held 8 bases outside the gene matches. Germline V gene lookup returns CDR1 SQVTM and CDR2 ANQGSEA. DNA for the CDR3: TGCAGCGTTGCGGTCAGCACTAGCGGCACAGATACGCAGTATTTT. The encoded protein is CSVAVSTSGTDTQYF.

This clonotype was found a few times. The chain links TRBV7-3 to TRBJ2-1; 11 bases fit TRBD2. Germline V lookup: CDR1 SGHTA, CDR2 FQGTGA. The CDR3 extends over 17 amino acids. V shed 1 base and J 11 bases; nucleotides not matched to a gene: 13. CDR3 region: CASSLRTGGLAEPQQFF. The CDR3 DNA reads TGTGCCAGCAGCTTAAGGACGGGGGGACTAGCGGAGCCACAGCAGTTCTTC.

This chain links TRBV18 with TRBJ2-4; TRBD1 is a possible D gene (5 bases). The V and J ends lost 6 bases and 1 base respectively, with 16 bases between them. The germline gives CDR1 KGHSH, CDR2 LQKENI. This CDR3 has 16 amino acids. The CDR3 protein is CASSLQQDLAKNIQYF. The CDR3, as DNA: TGTGCCAGCTCTCTCCAACAGGATTTGGCCAAAAACATTCAGTACTTC.

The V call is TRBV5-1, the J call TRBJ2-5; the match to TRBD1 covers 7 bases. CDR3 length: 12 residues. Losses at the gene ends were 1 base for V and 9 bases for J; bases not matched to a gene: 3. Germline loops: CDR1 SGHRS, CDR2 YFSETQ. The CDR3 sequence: CASSLFGQAQYF. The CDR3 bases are TGCGCCAGCAGCTTGTTTGGACAGGCCCAGTACTTC. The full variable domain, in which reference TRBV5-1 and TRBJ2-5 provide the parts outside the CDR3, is KAGVTQTPRYLIKTRGQQVTLSCSPISGHRSVSWYQQTPGQGLQFLFEYFSETQRNKGNFPGRFSGRQFSNSRSEMNVSTLELGDSALYLCASSLFGQAQYFGPGTRLLVL.

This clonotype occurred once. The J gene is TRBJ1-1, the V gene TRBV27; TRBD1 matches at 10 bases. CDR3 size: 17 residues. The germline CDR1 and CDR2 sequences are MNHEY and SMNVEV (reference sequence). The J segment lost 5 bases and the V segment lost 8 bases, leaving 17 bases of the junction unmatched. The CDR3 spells CASLPRQGARRWTEAFF. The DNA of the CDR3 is TGTGCCAGCCTTCCGCGACAGGGGGCAAGGAGATGGACTGAAGCTTTCTTT.

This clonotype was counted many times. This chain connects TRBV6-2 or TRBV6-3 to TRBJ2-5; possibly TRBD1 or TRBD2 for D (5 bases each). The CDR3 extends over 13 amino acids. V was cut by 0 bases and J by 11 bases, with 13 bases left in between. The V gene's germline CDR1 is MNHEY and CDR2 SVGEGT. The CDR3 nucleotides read TGTGCCAGCAGTTACTCGTTCCCCGGGGCGCAGTACTTC. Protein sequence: CASSYSFPGAQYF.

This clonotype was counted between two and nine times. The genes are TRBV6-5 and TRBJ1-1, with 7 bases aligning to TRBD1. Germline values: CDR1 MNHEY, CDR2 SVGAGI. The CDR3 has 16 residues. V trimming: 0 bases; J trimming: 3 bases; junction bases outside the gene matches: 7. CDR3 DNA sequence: TGTGCCAGCAGTTACTCGAGCTCAAGGGGGCACACTGAAGCTTTCTTT. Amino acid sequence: CASSYSSSRGHTEAFF.

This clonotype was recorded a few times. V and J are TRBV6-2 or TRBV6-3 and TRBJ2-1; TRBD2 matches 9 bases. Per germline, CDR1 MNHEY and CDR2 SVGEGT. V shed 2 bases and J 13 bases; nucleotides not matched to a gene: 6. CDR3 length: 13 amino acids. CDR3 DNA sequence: TGTGCCAGCAGTTACACTCCGGGACTAGCTCAGTTCTTC. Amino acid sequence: CASSYTPGLAQFF.

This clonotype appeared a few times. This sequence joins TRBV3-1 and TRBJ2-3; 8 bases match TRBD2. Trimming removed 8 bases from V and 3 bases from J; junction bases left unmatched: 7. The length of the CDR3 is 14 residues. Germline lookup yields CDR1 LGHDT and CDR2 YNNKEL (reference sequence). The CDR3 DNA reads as TGTGCCAGCGGGAAGCGGGAGTCAACAGATACGCAGTATTTT. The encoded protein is CASGKRESTDTQYF.

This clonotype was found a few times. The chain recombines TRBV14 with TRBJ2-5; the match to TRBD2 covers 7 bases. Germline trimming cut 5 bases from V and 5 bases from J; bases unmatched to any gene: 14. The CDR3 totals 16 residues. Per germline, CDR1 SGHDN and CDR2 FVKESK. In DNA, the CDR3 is TGTGCCAGCAGCGTCCAAGGGAGGGGTCAGCGGGAGACCCAGTACTTC. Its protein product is CASSVQGRGQRETQYF.

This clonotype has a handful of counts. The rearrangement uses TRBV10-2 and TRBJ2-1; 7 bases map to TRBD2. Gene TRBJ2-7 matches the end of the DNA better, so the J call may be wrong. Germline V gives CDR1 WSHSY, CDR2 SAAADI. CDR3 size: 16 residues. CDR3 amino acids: CASSESGGRAYNEQYF. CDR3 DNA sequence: TGCGCCAGCAGTGAGTCGGGCGGGAGAGCCTACAATGAGCAGTACTTC.

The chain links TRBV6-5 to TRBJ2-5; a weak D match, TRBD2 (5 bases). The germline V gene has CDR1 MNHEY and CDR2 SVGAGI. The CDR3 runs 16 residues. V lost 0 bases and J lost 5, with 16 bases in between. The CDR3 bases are TGTGCCAGCAGTTACTCTGGCTCGGGTCCGGGGGAGACCCAGTACTTC. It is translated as CASSYSGSGPGETQYF.

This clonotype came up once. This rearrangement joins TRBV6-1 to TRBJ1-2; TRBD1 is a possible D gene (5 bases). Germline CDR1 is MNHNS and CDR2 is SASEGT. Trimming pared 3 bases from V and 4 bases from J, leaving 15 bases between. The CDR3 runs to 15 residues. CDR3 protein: CASSDGTTALYGYTF. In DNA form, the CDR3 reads TGTGCCAGCAGTGACGGAACGACAGCCCTCTATGGCTACACCTTC.

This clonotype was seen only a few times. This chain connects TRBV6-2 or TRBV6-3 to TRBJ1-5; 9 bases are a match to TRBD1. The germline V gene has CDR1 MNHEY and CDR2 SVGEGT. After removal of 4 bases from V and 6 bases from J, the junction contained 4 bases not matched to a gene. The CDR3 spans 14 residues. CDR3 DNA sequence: TGTGCCAGCAGTTTGGACAGGGGTGGTCAGCCCCAGCATTTT. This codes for CASSLDRGGQPQHF.

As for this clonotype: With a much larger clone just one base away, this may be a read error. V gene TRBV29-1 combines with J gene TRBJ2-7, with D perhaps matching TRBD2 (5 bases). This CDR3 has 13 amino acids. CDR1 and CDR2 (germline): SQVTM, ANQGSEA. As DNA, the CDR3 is TGCAGCGTTGAAGGGAGGAGGTCCTACGGGCAGTACTTC. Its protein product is CSVEGRRSYGQYF.

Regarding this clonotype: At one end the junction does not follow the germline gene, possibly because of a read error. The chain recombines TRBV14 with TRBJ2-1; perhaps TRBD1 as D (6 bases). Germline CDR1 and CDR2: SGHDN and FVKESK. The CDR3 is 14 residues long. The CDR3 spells CASSQPDRYSEQFF. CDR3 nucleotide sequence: TGTGCCAGCAGCCAACCCGACAGGTACAGTGAGCAGTTCTTC.

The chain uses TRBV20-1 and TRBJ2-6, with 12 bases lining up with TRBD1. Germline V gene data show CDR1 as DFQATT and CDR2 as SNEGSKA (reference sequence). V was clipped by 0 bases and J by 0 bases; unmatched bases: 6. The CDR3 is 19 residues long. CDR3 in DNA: TGCAGTGCTAGAGATCCGGGGGACAGGGGGCTCTCTGGGGCCAACGTCCTGACTTTC. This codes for CSARDPGDRGLSGANVLTF.

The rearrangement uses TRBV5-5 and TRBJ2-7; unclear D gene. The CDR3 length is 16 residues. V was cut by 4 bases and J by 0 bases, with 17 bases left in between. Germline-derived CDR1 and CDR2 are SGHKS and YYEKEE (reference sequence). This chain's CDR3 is CASSPLTSRSSYEQYF. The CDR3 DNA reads TGTGCCAGCAGCCCCCTGACTTCAAGGAGCTCCTACGAGCAGTACTTC.

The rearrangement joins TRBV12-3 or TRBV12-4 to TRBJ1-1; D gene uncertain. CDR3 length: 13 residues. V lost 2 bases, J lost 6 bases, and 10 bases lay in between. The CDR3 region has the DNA TGTGCCAGCAGTTTACTAGATGGGGCTGAAGCTTTCTTT. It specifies CASSLLDGAEAFF.

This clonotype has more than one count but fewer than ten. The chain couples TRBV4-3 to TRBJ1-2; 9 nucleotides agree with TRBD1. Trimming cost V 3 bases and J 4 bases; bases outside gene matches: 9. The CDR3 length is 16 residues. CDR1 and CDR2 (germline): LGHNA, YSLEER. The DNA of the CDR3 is TGCGCCAGCAGCCAGGAGGGACAGGGCGAACTCTATGGCTACACCTTC. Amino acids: CASSQEGQGELYGYTF.